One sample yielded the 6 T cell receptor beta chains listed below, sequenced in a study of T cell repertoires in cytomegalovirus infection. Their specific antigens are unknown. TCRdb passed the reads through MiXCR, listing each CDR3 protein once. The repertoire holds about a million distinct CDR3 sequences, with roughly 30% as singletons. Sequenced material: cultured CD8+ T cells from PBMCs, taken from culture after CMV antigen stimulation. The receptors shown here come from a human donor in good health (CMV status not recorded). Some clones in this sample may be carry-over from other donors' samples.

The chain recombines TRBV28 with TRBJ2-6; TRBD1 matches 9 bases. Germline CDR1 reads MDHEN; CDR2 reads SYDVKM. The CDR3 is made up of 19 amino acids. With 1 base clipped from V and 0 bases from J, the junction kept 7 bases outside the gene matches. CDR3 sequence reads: CASSLSIGTGSSGANVLTF. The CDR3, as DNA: TGTGCCAGCAGTTTATCCATCGGGACAGGGAGCTCTGGGGCCAACGTCCTGACTTTC.

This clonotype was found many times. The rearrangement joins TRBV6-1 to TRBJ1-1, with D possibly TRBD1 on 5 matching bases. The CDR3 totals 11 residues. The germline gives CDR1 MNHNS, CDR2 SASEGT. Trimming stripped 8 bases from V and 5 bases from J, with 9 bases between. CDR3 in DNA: TGTGCCAGCTGGGGGGGAACTGAAGCTTTCTTT. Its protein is CASWGGTEAFF.

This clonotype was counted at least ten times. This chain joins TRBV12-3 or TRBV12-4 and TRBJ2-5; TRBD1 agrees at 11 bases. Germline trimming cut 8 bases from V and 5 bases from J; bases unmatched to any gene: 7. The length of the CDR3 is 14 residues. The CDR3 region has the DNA TGTGCCAGCGGTGGGACAGGGGGAATGGAGACCCAGTACTTC. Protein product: CASGGTGGMETQYF.

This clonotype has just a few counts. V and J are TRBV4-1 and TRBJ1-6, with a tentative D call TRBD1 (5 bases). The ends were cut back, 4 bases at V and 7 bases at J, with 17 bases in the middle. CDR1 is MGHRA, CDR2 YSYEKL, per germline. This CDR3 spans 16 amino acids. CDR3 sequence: CASSRLRGEENSPLHF. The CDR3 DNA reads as TGCGCCAGCAGCCGTCTTCGGGGGGAGGAGAATTCACCCCTCCACTTT.

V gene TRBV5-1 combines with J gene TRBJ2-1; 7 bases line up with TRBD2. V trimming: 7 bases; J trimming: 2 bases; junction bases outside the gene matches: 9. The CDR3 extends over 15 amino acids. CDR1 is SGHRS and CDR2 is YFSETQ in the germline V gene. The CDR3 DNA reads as TGCGCCAGCCAATTATTAGCGGGCCCCTACAATGAGCAGTTCTTC. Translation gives CASQLLAGPYNEQFF.

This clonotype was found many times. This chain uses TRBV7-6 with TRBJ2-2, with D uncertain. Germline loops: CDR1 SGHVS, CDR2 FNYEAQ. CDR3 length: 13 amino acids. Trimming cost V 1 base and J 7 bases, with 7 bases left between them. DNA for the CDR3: TGTGCCAGCAGCTTAGAAGGAGTCGGGGAGCTGTTTTTT. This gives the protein CASSLEGVGELFF.